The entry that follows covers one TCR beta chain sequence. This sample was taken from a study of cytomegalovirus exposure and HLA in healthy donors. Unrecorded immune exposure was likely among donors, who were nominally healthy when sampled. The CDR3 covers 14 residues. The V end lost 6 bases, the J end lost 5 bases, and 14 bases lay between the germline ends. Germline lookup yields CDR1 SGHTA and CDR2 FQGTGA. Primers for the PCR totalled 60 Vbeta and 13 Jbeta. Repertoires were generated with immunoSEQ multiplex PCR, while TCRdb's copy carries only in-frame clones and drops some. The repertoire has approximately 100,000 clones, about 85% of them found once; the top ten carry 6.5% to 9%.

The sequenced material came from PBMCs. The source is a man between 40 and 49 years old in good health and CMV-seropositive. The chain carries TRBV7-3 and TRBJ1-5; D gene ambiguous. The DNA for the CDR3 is TGTGCCAGCAGTCCCGGGTCTACTTATCAGCCCCAGCATTTT. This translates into CASSPGSTYQPQHF.